The source of this T cell receptor (beta chain) is a study of T cells in Graves' hyperthyroidism and ophthalmopathy. About the research overall: Initial diagnosis, before any treatment, was when peripheral blood was collected.

In its sample, this clonotype was seen a few times. Amplified TCR beta CDR3 regions came from RNA transcripts. First-round RT-PCR with HTBI primers amplified the TCR CDR3 region. One entry per CDR3 protein, called by TCRdb with MiXCR from the multiplex PCR reads. The data hold approximately 200,000 distinct CDR3 sequences, with around 20% observed a single time. Unmatched junction bases numbered 2, after V lost 1 base and J lost 4 bases. Germline CDR1 is MNHEY and CDR2 is SMNVEV (reference sequence). This CDR3 region has 14 residues. When ophthalmopathy did not progress within 18 months, Graves' hyperthyroidism was considered stable. PBMCs were obtained from approximately 9.2 ml fresh peripheral blood.

The receptor was derived from a man aged 35 to 55 with Graves' hyperthyroidism. The V gene is TRBV27, the J gene TRBJ1-1; 8 positions match TRBD1. The sequenced sample consisted of blood. The CDR3 nucleotides are TGTGCCAGCAGTTTATTCACAGGGGGCACTGAAGCTTTCTTT. It is translated as CASSLFTGGTEAFF.